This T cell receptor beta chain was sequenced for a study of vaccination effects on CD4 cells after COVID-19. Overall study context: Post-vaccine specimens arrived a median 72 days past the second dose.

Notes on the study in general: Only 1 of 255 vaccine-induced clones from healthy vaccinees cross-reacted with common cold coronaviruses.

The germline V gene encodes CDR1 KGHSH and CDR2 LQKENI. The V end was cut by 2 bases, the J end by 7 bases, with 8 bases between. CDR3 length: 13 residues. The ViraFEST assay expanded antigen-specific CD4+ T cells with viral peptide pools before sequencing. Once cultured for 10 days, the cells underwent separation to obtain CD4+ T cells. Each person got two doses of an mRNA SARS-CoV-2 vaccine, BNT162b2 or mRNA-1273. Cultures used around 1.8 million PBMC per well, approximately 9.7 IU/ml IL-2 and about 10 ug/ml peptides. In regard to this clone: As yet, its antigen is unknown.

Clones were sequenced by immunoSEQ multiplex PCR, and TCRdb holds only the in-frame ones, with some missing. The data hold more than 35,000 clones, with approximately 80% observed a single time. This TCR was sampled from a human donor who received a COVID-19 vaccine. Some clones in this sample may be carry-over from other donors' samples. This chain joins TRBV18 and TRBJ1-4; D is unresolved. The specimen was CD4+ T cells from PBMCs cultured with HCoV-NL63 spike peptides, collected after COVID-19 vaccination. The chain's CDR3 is CASSPGPGEKLFF. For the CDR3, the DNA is TGTGCCAGCTCACCAGGGCCGGGTGAAAAACTGTTTTTT.